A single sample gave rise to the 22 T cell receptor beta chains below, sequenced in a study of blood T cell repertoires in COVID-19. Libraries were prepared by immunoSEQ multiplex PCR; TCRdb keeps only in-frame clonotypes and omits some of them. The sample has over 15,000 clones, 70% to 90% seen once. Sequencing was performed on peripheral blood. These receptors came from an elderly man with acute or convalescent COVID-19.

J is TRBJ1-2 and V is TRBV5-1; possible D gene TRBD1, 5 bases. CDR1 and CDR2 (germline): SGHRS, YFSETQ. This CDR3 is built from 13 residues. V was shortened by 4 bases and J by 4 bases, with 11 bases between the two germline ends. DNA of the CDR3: TGCGCCAGCAGCCCACAGGCCCGCTATGGCTACACCTTC. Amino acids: CASSPQARYGYTF.

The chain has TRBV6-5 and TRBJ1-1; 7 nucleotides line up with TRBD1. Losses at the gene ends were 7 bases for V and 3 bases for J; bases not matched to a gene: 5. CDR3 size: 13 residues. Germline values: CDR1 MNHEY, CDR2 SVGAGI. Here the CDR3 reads CASKQGRHTEAFF. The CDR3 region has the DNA TGTGCCAGCAAACAGGGGAGACACACTGAAGCTTTCTTT.

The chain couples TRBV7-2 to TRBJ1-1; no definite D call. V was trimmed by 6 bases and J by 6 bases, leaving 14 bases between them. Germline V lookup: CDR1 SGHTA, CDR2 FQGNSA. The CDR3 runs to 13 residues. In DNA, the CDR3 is TGTGCCAGCAGATCCTGGCGGGAGTCTGAAGCTTTCTTT. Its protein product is CASRSWRESEAFF.

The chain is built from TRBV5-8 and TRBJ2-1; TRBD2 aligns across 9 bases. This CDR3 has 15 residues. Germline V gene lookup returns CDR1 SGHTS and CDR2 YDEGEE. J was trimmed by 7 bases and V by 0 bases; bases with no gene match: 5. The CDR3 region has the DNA TGTGCCAGCAGCTTGGGTTCTAGCGGGGATAATGAGCAGTTCTTC. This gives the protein CASSLGSSGDNEQFF.

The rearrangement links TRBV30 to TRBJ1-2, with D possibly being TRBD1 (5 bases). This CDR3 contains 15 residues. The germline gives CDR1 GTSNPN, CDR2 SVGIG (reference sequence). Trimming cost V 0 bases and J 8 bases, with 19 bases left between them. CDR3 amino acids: CAWSVSRTSPRGYTF. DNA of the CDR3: TGTGCCTGGAGTGTATCACGGACAAGTCCAAGGGGCTACACCTTC.

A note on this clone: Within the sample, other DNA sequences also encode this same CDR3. The CDR3 DNA reads as TGTGCCAGTAGTCCCAATAATTCACCCCTCCACTTT. The encoded protein is CASSPNNSPLHF. The chain combines TRBV19 with TRBJ1-6; D call uncertain. CDR1 is LNHDA and CDR2 is SQIVND in the germline V gene (reference sequence). Trimming took 5 bases from V and 5 from J, leaving 4 bases between them. The CDR3 is made up of 12 amino acids.

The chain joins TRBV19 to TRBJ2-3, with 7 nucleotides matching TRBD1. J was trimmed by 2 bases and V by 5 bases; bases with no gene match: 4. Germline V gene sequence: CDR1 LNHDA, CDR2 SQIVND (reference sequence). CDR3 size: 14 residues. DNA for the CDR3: TGTGCCAGTAGTCGGGACAGCCTCACAGATACGCAGTATTTT. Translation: CASSRDSLTDTQYF.

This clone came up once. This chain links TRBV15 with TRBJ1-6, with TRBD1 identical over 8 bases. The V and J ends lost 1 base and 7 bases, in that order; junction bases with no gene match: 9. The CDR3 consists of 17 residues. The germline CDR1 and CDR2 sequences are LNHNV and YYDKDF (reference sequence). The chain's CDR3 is CATSRAPQGARNSPLHF. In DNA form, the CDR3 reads TGTGCCACCAGCAGAGCTCCCCAGGGGGCGCGAAATTCACCCCTCCACTTT.

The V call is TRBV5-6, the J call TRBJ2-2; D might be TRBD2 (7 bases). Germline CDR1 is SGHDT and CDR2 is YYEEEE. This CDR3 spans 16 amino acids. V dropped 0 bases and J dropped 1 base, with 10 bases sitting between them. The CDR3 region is CASSLAGGLNTGELFF. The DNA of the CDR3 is TGTGCCAGCAGCTTGGCGGGGGGCCTGAACACCGGGGAGCTGTTTTTT. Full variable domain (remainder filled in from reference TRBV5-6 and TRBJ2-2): DAGVTQSPTHLIKTRGQQVTLRCSPKSGHDTVSWYQQALGQGPQFIFQYYEEEERQRGNFPDRFSGHQFPNYSSELNVNALLLGDSALYLCASSLAGGLNTGELFFGEGSRLTVL.

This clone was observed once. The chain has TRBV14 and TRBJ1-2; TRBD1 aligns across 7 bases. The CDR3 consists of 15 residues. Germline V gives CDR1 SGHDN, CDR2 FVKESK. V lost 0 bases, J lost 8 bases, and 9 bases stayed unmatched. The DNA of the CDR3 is TGTGCCAGCAGCCAAGAAACTACAGGGGTAGGGGGCTACACCTTC. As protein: CASSQETTGVGGYTF. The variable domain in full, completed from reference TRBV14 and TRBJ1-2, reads EAGVTQFPSHSVIEKGQTVTLRCDPISGHDNLYWYRRVMGKEIKFLLHFVKESKQDESGMPNNRFLAERTGGTYSTLKVQPAELEDSGVYFCASSQETTGVGGYTFGSGTRLTVV.

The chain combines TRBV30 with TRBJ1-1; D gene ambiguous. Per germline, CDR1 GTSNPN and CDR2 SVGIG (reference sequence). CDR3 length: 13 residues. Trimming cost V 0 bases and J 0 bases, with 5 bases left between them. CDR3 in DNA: TGTGCCTGGAGTGTAGCACTGAACACTGAAGCTTTCTTT. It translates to CAWSVALNTEAFF.

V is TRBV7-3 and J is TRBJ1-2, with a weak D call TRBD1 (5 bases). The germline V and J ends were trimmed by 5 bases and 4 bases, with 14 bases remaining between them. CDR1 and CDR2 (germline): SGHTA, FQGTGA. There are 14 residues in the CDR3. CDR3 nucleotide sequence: TGTGCCAGCAGCCCGCAGGGTACCGGCTATGGCTACACCTTC. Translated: CASSPQGTGYGYTF.

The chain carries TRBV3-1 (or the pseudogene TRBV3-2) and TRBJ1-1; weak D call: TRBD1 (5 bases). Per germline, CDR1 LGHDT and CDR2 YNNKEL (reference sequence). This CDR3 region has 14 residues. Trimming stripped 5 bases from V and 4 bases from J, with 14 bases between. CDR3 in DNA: TGTGCCAGCAGCAACCCAGCCCAGGGCACTGAAGCTTTCTTT. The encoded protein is CASSNPAQGTEAFF.

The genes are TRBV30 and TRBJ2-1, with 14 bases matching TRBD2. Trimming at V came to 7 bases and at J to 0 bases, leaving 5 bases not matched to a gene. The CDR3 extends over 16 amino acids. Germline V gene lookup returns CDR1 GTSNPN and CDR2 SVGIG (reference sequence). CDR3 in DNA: TGTGCCTCGGGGACTAGCGGGGGCCTCTCCTACAATGAGCAGTTCTTC. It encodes CASGTSGGLSYNEQFF.

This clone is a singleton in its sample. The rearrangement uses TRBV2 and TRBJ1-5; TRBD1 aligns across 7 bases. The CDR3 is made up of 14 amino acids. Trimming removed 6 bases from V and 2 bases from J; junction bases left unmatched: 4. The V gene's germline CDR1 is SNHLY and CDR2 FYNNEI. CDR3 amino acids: CASRDREGNQPQHF. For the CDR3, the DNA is TGTGCCAGCAGAGACAGGGAAGGCAATCAGCCCCAGCATTTT. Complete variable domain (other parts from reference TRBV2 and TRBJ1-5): EPEVTQTPSHQVTQMGQEVILRCVPISNHLYFYWYRQILGQKVEFLVSFYNNEISEKSEIFDDQFSVERPDGSNFTLKIRSTKLEDSAMYFCASRDREGNQPQHFGDGTRLSIL.

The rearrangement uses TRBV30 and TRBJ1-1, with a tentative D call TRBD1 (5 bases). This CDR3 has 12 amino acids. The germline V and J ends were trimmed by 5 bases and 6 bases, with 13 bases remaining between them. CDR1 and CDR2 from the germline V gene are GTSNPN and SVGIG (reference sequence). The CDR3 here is CAWHRGKAEAFF. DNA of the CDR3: TGTGCCTGGCATCGGGGGAAGGCTGAAGCTTTCTTT.

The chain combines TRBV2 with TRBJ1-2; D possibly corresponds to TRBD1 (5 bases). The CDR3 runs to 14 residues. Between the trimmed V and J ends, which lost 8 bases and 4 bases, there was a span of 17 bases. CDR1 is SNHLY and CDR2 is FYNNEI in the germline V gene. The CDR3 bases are TGTGCCAGCCGGCAGGGTCGGGTCTCCTATGGCTACACCTTC. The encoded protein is CASRQGRVSYGYTF.

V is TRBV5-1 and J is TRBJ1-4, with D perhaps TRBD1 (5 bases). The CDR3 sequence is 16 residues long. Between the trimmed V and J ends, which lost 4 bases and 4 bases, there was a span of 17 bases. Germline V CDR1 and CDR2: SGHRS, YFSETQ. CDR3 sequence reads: CASSPSKDRFNEKLFF. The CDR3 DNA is TGCGCCAGCAGCCCATCCAAAGACAGATTTAATGAAAAACTGTTTTTT.

The CDR3 here is CASTHTRGLSNQPQHF. The CDR3 nucleotides read TGTGCCAGTACCCACACCAGAGGGTTAAGCAATCAGCCCCAGCATTTT. V gene TRBV19 combines with J gene TRBJ1-5; D is unclear. Trimming left V 7 bases short and J 1 base short, with 17 bases between. This CDR3 contains 16 residues. CDR1 and CDR2 from the germline V gene are LNHDA and SQIVND (reference sequence).

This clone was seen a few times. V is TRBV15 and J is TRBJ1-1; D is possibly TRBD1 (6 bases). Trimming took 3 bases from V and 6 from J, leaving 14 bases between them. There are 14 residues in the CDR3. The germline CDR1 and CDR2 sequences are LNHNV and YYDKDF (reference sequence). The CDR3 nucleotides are TGTGCCACCAGCAGCAGACAGGTTAATGCTGAAGCTTTCTTT. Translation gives CATSSRQVNAEAFF.

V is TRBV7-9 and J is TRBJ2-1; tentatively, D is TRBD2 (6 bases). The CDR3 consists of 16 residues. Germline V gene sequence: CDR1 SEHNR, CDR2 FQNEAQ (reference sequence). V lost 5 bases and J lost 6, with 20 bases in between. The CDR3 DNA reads TGTGCCAGCAGCCCGCCGGGACTCCTAAGACTCAATGAGCAGTTCTTC. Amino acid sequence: CASSPPGLLRLNEQFF.

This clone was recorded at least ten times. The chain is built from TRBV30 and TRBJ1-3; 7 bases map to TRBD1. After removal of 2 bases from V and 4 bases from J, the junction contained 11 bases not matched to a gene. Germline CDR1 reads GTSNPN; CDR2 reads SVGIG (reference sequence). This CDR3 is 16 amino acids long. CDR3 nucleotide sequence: TGTGCCTGGAGTCCTGTACTGAGGGGGCTGGGAAACACCATATATTTT. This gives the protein CAWSPVLRGLGNTIYF.